There are many counts of the clone carrying this T cell receptor beta chain. Its antigen is currently unknown. The study recruited hyperthyroidism patients aged 18 to 65 who were newly diagnosed, under 2 months' duration. This sample is part of a study of Graves' ophthalmopathy and Graves' hyperthyroidism. Findings and caveats of the study: Blood contained most expanded thyroid clonotypes exceeding 0.001 frequency. The study's model predicted ophthalmopathy progression at 70.59% sensitivity and around 75% specificity.

RNA transcripts served as template for amplifying TCR beta CDR3 sequences. Second-round multiplex PCR came after first-round RT-PCR with HTBI primers. TCRdb itself ran the multiplex PCR reads through MiXCR, one entry per CDR3 protein. In the table there are roughly 600,000 distinct CDR3 sequences, under 45% of which are singletons. CDR1 is SGHTA and CDR2 is FQGNSA in the germline V gene. This CDR3 is 12 amino acids long. The germline V and J ends were trimmed by 0 bases and 5 bases, with 3 bases remaining between them. Sequencing was performed on peripheral blood or thyroid tissue (not recorded which). The receptor was isolated from an adult man with Graves' hyperthyroidism. The chain has TRBV7-2 and TRBJ2-3; D is unresolved. The CDR3 loop reads CASSLARDTQYF. DNA for the CDR3: TGTGCCAGCAGCTTAGCGCGAGATACGCAGTATTTT.